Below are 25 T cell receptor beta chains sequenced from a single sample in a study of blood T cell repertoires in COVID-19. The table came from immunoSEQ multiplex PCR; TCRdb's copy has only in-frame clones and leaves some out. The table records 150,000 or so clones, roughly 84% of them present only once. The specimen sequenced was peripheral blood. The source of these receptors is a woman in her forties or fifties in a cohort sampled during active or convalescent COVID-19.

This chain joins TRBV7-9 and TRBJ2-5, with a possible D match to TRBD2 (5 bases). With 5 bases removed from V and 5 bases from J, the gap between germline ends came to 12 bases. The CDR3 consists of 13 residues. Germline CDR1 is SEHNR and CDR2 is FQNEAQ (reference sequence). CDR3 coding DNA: TGTGCCAGCAGCCCATCAAGAGGGGAGACCCAGTACTTC. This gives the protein CASSPSRGETQYF.

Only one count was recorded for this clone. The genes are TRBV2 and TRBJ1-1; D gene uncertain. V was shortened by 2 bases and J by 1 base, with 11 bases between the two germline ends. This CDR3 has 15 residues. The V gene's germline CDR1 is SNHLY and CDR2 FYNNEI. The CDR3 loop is CASSEWSPENTEAFF. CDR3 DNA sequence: TGTGCCAGCAGTGAATGGAGTCCGGAGAACACTGAAGCTTTCTTT.

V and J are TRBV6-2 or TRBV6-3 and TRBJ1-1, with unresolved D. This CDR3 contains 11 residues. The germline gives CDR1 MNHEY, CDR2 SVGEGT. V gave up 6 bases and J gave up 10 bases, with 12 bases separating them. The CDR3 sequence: CASSLRLSAFF. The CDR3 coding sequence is TGTGCCAGCAGCCTCAGGCTTTCAGCTTTCTTT.

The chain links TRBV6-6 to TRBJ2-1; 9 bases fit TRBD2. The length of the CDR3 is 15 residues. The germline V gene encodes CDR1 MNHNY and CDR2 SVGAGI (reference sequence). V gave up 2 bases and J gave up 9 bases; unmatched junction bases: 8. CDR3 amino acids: CASSYTGGGAGEQFF. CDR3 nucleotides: TGTGCCAGCAGTTACACTGGCGGGGGGGCCGGTGAGCAGTTCTTC.

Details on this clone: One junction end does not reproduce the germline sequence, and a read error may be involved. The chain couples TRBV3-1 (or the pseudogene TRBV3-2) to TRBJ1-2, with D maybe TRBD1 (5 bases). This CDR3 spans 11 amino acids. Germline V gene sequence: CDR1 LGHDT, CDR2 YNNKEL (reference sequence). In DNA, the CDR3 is TGTGCCAGCAGCCAAGATTCAGGGATCAGCTTC. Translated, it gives CASSQDSGISF.

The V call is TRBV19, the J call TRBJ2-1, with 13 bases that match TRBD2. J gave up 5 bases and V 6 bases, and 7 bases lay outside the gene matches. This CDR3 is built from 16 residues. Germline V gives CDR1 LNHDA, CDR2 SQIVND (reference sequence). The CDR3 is CASSQPLAGGDNEQFF. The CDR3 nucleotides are TGTGCCAGTAGCCAGCCACTAGCGGGGGGGGACAATGAGCAGTTCTTC.

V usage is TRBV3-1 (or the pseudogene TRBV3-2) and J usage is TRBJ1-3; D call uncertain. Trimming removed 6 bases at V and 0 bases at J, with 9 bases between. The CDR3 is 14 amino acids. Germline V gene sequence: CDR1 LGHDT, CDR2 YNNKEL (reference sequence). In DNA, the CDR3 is TGTGCCAGCAGTCCCGGGAGCTCTGGAAACACCATATATTTT. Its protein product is CASSPGSSGNTIYF.

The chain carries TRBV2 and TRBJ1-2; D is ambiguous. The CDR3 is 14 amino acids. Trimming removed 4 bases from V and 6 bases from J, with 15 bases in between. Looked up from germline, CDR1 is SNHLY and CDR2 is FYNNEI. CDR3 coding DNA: TGTGCCAGCAGTGCGAGAACTAGATTGGATGGCTACACCTTC. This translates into CASSARTRLDGYTF.

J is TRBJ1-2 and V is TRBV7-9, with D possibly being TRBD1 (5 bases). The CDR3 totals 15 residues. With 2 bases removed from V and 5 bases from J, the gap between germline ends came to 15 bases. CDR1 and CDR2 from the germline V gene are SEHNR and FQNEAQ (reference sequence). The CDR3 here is CASSLLDNLMYGYTF. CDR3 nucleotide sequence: TGTGCCAGCAGCTTACTGGACAATTTAATGTATGGCTACACCTTC.

CDR3 bases: TGTGCCAGCAGGCGGACAGCCTCAGTCTCCTATAATTCACCCCTCCACTTT. This translates into CASRRTASVSYNSPLHF. The chain employs TRBV2 and TRBJ1-6; TRBD1 might be the D (6 bases). The germline V gene encodes CDR1 SNHLY and CDR2 FYNNEI. Deletions cut 6 bases from V and 0 bases from J, with 15 bases between. This CDR3 comprises 17 residues.

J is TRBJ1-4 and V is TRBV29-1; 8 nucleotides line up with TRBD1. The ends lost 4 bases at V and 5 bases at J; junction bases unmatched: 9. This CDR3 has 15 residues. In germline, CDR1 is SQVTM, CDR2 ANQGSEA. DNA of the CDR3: TGCAGCGTTGCCCGCACGACAGGGGCAAATGAAAAACTGTTTTTT. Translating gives CSVARTTGANEKLFF. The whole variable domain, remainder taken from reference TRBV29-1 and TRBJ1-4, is SAVISQKPSRDICQRGTSLTIQCQVDSQVTMMFWYRQQPGQSLTLIATANQGSEATYESGFVIDKFPISRPNLTFSTLTVSNMSPEDSSIYLCSVARTTGANEKLFFGSGTQLSVL.

Written as DNA, the CDR3 is TGTGCTAGTGGCCTTCCGACCTACACAACAGGGTGGCGGGGCTACACCTTC. This sequence encodes CASGLPTYTTGWRGYTF. This chain links TRBV12-5 with TRBJ1-2; the D gene is possibly TRBD1 (6 bases). Germline CDR1 is LGHNT and CDR2 is FRNRAP. The ends were cut back, 6 bases at V and 8 bases at J, with 28 bases in the middle. The CDR3 covers 17 residues.

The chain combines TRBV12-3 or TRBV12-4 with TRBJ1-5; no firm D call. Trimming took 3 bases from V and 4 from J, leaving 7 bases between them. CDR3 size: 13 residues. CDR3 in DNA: TGTGCCAGCAGTTTGGGCAGTAATCAGCCCCAGCATTTT. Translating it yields CASSLGSNQPQHF.

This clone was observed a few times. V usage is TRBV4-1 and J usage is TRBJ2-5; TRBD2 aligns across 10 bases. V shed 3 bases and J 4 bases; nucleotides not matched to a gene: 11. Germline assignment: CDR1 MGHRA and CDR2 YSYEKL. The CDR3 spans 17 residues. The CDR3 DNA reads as TGCGCCAGCAGCCAGCGTTGGAGCGGGGGGGCCCGAGAGACCCAGTACTTC. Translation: CASSQRWSGGARETQYF.

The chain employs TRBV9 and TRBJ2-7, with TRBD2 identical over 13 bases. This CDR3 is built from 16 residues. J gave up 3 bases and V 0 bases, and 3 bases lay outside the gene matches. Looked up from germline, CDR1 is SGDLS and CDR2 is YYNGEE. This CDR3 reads CASSVGGLAGIYEQYF. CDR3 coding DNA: TGTGCCAGCAGCGTAGGGGGACTAGCGGGGATCTACGAGCAGTACTTC.

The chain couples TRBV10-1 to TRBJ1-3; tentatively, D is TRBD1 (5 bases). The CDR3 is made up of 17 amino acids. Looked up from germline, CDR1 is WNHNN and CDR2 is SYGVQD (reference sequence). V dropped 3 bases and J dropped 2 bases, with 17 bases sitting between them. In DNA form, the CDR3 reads TGCGCCAGCAGTGAACCCGCGGGGCCAAATCCTGGAAACACCATATATTTT. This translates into CASSEPAGPNPGNTIYF.

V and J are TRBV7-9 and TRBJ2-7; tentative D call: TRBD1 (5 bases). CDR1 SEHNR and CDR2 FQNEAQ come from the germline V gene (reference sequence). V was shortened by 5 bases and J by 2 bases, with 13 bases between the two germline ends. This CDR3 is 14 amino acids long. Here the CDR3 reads CASSPHKGTYEQYF. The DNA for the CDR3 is TGTGCCAGCAGCCCGCATAAGGGGACCTACGAGCAGTACTTC.

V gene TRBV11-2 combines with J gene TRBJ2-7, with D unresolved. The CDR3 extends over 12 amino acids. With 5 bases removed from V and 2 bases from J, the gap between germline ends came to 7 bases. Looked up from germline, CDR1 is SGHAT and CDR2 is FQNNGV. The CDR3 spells CASSTTPYEQYF. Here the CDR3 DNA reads TGTGCCAGCAGCACTACCCCCTACGAGCAGTACTTC.

DNA of the CDR3: TGTGCTAGTGGTTTGGCACCCGCCCCCAGACTAGCGGGGGCCCGGTACAATGAGCAGTTCTTC. Protein sequence: CASGLAPAPRLAGARYNEQFF. The genes are TRBV12-5 and TRBJ2-1; 12 nucleotides align to TRBD2. CDR1 is LGHNT, CDR2 FRNRAP, per germline. Trimming took 1 base from V and 4 from J; bases not matched to a gene: 17. This CDR3 is 21 amino acids long.

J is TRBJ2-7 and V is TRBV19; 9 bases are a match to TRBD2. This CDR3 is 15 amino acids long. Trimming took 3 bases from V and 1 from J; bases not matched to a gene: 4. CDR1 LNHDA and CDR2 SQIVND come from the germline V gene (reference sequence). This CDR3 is CASSMGSGGSYEQYF. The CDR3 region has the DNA TGTGCCAGTAGTATGGGTAGCGGGGGTTCCTACGAGCAGTACTTC. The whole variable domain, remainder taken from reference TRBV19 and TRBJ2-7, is DGGITQSPKYLFRKEGQNVTLSCEQNLNHDAMYWYRQDPGQGLRLIYYSQIVNDFQKGDIAEGYSVSREKKESFPLTVTSAQKNPTAFYLCASSMGSGGSYEQYFGPGTRLTVT.

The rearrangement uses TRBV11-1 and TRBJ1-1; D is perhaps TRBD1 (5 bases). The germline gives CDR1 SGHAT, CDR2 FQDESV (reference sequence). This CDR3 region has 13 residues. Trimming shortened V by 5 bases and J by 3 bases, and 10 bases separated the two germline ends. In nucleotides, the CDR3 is TGTGCCAGCAGCCCTCAGACAGACACTGAAGCTTTCTTT. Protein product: CASSPQTDTEAFF.

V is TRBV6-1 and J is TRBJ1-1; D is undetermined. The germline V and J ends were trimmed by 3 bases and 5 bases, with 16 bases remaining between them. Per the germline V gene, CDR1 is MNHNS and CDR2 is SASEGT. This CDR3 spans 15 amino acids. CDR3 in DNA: TGTGCCAGCAGTGATTCAGCGAGGATCCAGACTGAAGCTTTCTTT. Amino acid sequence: CASSDSARIQTEAFF.

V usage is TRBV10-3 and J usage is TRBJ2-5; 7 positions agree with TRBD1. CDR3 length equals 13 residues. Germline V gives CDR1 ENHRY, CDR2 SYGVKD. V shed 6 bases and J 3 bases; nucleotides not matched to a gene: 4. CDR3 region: CAIRSGTEETQYF. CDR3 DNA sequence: TGTGCCATCAGGTCCGGGACAGAAGAGACCCAGTACTTC.

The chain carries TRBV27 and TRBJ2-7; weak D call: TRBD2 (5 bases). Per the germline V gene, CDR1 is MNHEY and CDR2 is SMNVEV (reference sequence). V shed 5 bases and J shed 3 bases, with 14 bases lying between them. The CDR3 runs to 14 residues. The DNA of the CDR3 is TGTGCCAGCAGTGCCAAGGTGAGGGACTACGAGCAGTACTTC. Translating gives CASSAKVRDYEQYF.

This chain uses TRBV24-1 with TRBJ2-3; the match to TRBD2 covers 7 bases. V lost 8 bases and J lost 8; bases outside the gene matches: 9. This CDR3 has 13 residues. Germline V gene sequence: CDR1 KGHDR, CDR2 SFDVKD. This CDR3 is CATMASGGSTQYF. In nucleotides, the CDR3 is TGTGCCACCATGGCCTCCGGGGGGAGTACGCAGTATTTT.